These T cell receptor beta chains were read from a single sample in a study of response to subunit inactivated influenza vaccine. TCRdb reprocessed the RT-PCR reads via MiXCR and lists one record per CDR3 protein. The sample records around 200,000 distinct CDR3 sequences, 9.2% being singletons. The sequences come from non-naive T cells sorted from PBMCs, collected on the day of vaccination. The receptor set was obtained from a man between 50 and 59 years old who received an inactivated influenza vaccine. CDR3s include the opening cysteine and the closing phenylalanine or tryptophan. Fields, in order: CDR3 DNA, CDR3 protein, clone size, D gene, V gene, J gene. A D gene is named only where the DNA matches it firmly. Only some rows state a clone size, as once, few, many or a class for expanded clones.

DNA: TGTGCCATCACTGGGGCCGGGACAGGGGGTTACACCGGGGAGCTGTTTTTT; CDR3: CAITGAGTGGYTGELFF; size: few; D: TRBD1; V: TRBV10-3; J: TRBJ2-2
DNA: TGCAGTGCTAGAGTTATGGGAACGAACACCGGGGAGCTGTTTTTT; CDR3: CSARVMGTNTGELFF; size: NA; D: NA; V: TRBV20-1; J: TRBJ2-2
DNA: TGTGCCAGACAGGGATCGAACACCGGGGAGCTGTTTTTT; CDR3: CARQGSNTGELFF; size: NA; D: NA; V: TRBV2; J: TRBJ2-2
DNA: TGTGCCAGCAGAAATACCGGGTCCCGCTTCGACAATGAGCAGTTCTTC; CDR3: CASRNTGSRFDNEQFF; size: few; D: NA; V: TRBV7-8; J: TRBJ2-1
DNA: TGCGCCAGCAGCCAAGGCCTCGCAGACTACCAGTACTTC; CDR3: CASSQGLADYQYF; size: few; D: NA; V: TRBV4-1; J: TRBJ2-5
DNA: TGTGCCAGCAGCGCGTACTACAGGGGGCTGAAGACCCAGTACTTC; CDR3: CASSAYYRGLKTQYF; size: many; D: TRBD1; V: TRBV7-8; J: TRBJ2-5
DNA: TGTGCCAGCAGTTTAATTGGCCAAGAGACCCAGTACTTC; CDR3: CASSLIGQETQYF; size: many; D: NA; V: TRBV28; J: TRBJ2-5
DNA: TGTGCCAGCAGCCACGGGACTAGCGGTCTAAATGAGCAGTTCTTC; CDR3: CASSHGTSGLNEQFF; size: many; D: TRBD2; V: TRBV7-6; J: TRBJ2-1
DNA: TGCAGCGTGCCAGGGGGCCATCAGCCCCAGCATTTT; CDR3: CSVPGGHQPQHF; size: NA; D: TRBD1; V: TRBV29-1; J: TRBJ1-5
DNA: TGTGCCAGCGGCCCAGGGCTCCTCTGCTGGGCGCAGTACTTT; CDR3: CASGPGLLCWAQYF; size: once; D: NA; V: TRBV7-1; J: TRBJ2-7
DNA: TGCAGTGCGCTCCGTGGCGGGAGAGATTACGAGCAGTACTTC; CDR3: CSALRGGRDYEQYF; size: NA; D: TRBD2; V: TRBV20-1; J: TRBJ2-7
DNA: TGCGCCAGCAGCTTGGAGACTAGCGGACCTTACGAGCAGTACTTC; CDR3: CASSLETSGPYEQYF; size: few; D: TRBD2; V: TRBV5-1; J: TRBJ2-7
DNA: TGTGCCACCAGTGATGCGGCCAGGGTAGGGAATGAGCAGTTCTTC; CDR3: CATSDAARVGNEQFF; size: few; D: NA; V: TRBV24-1; J: TRBJ2-1
DNA: TGCGCCAGCAGCCAAGATCCCCCATCCCGGGTCGCCTACAATGAGCAGTTCTTC; CDR3: CASSQDPPSRVAYNEQFF; size: few; D: NA; V: TRBV4-3; J: TRBJ2-1
DNA: TGTGCCAGTAGTCCTCGGGGGTACACTGAAGCTTTCTTT; CDR3: CASSPRGYTEAFF; size: many; D: NA; V: TRBV19; J: TRBJ1-1
DNA: TGTGCCATCAGTGAATCTAGAAGAACACTCAAGAACACTGAAGCTTTCTTT; CDR3: CAISESRRTLKNTEAFF; size: NA; D: NA; V: TRBV10-3; J: TRBJ1-1
DNA: TGCGCCAGCAGCATCCGGACTAGCGAGATCGGCGAGCAGTACTTC; CDR3: CASSIRTSEIGEQYF; size: few; D: TRBD2; V: TRBV5-1; J: TRBJ2-7
DNA: TGTGCCAGCAGCTTAGAACCCGTGGGGGCTGAAGCTTTCTTT; CDR3: CASSLEPVGAEAFF; size: many; D: NA; V: TRBV7-8; J: TRBJ1-1
DNA: TGTGCCATCAGAGGGGAAAACGGCTATGGCTACACCTTC; CDR3: CAIRGENGYGYTF; size: many; D: NA; V: TRBV10-3; J: TRBJ1-2
DNA: TGTGCCAGTAGGAGAAGCGGGAGGTCAATATACGAGCAGTACTTC; CDR3: CASRRSGRSIYEQYF; size: NA; D: TRBD2; V: TRBV19; J: TRBJ2-7
DNA: TGTGCCAGCAGGCAGACAGGGGCGGGACAGCCCCAGCATTTT; CDR3: CASRQTGAGQPQHF; size: NA; D: TRBD1; V: TRBV6-2/TRBV6-3; J: TRBJ1-5
DNA: TGCGCCAGCAGCTTGGCCTCCAACACTGAAGCTTTCTTT; CDR3: CASSLASNTEAFF; size: many; D: NA; V: TRBV5-1; J: TRBJ1-1
DNA: TGTGCCAGCAGTTACCAGACAGCACGTTACGAGCAGTACTTC; CDR3: CASSYQTARYEQYF; size: few; D: NA; V: TRBV6-2/TRBV6-3; J: TRBJ2-7
DNA: TGCAGCGTTGGCTCGAGCGGGAGGGCCAACGAGCAGTACTTC; CDR3: CSVGSSGRANEQYF; size: many; D: TRBD2; V: TRBV29-1; J: TRBJ2-7
DNA: TGTGCCAGCAGCTTAGGCAGCGAAGCTAACTATGGCTACACCTTC; CDR3: CASSLGSEANYGYTF; size: many; D: NA; V: TRBV7-8; J: TRBJ1-2
DNA: TGTGCCAGCTCACCAAACGGGACAGCCCCTGAAGCTTTCTTT; CDR3: CASSPNGTAPEAFF; size: many; D: TRBD1; V: TRBV18; J: TRBJ1-1
DNA: TGCGCCAGCAGCCAAGAGCCAGAAGCCTACAATGAGCAGTTCTTC; CDR3: CASSQEPEAYNEQFF; size: many; D: NA; V: TRBV4-1; J: TRBJ2-1
DNA: TGCAGCTCTGGACTAGCGGGGGGGAGAGGTGAGCAGTTCTTC; CDR3: CSSGLAGGRGEQFF; size: NA; D: TRBD2; V: TRBV29-1; J: TRBJ2-1
DNA: TGTGCCAGCAGTTTATCTAGCGGGAGGGGCAATGAGCAGTTCTTC; CDR3: CASSLSSGRGNEQFF; size: many; D: TRBD2; V: TRBV12-3/TRBV12-4; J: TRBJ2-1
DNA: TGTGCCAGCAGCTTAACGGGGCCAGATACGCAGTATTTT; CDR3: CASSLTGPDTQYF; size: NA; D: NA; V: TRBV7-3; J: TRBJ2-3
DNA: TGTGCCAGCCGTTCTGGCAGGGCTGGTGAAAAACTGTTTTTT; CDR3: CASRSGRAGEKLFF; size: NA; D: NA; V: TRBV6-5; J: TRBJ1-4
DNA: TGTGCCAGCAGCCTAAGGTTGTATGGCTACACCTTC; CDR3: CASSLRLYGYTF; size: many; D: NA; V: TRBV7-2; J: TRBJ1-2
DNA: TGTGCCAGCAGCATGGGACAGAACACTGAAGCTTTCTTT; CDR3: CASSMGQNTEAFF; size: few; D: NA; V: TRBV2; J: TRBJ1-1